This entry features one T cell receptor beta chain sequence. Its matching antigen is unknown. TCRdb reanalysed the 5' RACE reads using MiXCR and keeps one entry per CDR3 protein. Here the sample spans some 87,000 distinct CDR3 sequences, around 25% being singletons. CDR1 is SGHDT, CDR2 YYEEEE, per germline. The V gene lost 2 bases and the J gene lost 4 bases, with 10 bases spanning the gap. This CDR3 spans 13 amino acids. These data originate in a study of CD8 T cells in ankylosing spondylitis. Study observations and caveats: As for the disease-linked clones, they showed a CD8+ phenotype and occurred at relatively low frequencies in peripheral blood. Matched synovial fluid from ankylosing spondylitis patients was reported to be enriched for disease-linked clones.

This receptor was taken from a male donor with ankylosing spondylitis or in good health (not recorded which). Sequencing was carried out using blood, either unsorted or a sorted T cell fraction (not recorded which). The chain is built from TRBV5-6 and TRBJ2-7; D uncertain. Here the CDR3 reads CASSFTNSYEQYV. DNA for the CDR3: TGTGCCAGCAGCTTCACCAACAGTTACGAGCAGTACGTC.